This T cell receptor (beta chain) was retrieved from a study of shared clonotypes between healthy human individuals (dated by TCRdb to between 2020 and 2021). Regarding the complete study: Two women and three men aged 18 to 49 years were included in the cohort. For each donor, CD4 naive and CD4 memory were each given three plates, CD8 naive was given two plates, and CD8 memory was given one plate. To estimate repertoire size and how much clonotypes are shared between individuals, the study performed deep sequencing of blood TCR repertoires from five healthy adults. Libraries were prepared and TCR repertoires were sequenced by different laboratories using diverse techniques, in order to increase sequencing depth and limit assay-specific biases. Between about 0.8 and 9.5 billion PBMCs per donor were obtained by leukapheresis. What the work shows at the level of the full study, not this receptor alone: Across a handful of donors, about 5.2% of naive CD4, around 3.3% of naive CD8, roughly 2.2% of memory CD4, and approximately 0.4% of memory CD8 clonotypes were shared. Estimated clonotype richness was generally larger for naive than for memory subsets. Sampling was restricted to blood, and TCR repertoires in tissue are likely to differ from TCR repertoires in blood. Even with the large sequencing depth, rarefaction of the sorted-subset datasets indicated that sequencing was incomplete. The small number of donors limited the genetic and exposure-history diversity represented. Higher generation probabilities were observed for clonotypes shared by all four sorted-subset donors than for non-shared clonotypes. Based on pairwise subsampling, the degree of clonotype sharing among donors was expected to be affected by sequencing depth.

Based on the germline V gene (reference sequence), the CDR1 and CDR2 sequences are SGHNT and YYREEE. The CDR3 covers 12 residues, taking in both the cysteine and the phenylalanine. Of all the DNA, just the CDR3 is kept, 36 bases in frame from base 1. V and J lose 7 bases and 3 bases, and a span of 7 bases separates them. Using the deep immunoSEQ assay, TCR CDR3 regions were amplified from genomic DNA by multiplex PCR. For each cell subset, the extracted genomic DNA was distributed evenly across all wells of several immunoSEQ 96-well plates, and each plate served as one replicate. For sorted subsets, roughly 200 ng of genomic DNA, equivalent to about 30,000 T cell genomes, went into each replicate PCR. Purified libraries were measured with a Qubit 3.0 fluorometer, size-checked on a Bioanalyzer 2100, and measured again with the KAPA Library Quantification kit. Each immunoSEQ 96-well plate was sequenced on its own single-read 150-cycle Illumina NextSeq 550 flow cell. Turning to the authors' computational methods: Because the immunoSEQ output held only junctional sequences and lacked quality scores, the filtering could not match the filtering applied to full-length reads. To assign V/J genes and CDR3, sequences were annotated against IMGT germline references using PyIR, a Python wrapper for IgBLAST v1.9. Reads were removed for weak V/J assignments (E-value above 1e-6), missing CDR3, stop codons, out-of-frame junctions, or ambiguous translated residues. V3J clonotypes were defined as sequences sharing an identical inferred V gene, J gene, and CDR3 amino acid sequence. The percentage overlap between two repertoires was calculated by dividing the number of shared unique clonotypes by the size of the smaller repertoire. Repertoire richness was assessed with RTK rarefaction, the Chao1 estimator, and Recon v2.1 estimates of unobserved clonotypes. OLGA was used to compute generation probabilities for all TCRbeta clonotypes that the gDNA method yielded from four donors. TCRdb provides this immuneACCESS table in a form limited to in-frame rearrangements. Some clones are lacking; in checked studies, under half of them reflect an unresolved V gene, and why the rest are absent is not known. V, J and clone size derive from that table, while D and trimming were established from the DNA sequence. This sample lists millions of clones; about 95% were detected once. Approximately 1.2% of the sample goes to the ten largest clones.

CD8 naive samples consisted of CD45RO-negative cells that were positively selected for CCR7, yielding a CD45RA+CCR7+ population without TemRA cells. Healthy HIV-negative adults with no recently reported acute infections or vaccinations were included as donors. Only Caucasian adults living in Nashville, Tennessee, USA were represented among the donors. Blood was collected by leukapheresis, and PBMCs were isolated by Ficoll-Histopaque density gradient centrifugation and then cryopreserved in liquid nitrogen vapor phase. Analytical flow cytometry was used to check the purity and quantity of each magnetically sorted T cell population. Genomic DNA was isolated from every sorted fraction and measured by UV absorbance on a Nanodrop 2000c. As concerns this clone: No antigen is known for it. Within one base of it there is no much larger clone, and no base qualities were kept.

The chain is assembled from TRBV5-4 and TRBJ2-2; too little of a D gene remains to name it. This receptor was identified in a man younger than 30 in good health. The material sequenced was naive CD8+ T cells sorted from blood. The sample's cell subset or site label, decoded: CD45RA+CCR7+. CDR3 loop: CASVGYTGELFF. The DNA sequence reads TGTGCCAGCGTAGGTTACACCGGGGAGCTGTTTTTT.